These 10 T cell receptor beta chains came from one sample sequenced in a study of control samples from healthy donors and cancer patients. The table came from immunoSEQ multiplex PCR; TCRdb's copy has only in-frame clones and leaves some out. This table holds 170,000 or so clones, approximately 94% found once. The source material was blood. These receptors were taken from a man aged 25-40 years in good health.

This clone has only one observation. The CDR3 sequence: CASGSPAGGLTAGELFF. CDR3 nucleotide sequence: TGTGCTAGTGGTTCCCCGGCGGGGGGGTTGACAGCCGGGGAGCTGTTTTTT. The J gene is TRBJ2-2, the V gene TRBV12-5; 9 bases are shared with TRBD2. Trimming took 4 bases from V and 6 from J; bases not matched to a gene: 12. The CDR3 is made up of 17 amino acids. Germline-derived CDR1 and CDR2 are LGHNT and FRNRAP.

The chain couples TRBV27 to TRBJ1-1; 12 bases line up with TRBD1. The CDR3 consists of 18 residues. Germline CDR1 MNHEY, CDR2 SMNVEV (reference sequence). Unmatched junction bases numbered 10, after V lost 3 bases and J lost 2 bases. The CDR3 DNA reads TGTGCCAGCAGTTTTTTTGGGACAGGGGGCAGAAGTAACACTGAAGCTTTCTTT. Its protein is CASSFFGTGGRSNTEAFF.

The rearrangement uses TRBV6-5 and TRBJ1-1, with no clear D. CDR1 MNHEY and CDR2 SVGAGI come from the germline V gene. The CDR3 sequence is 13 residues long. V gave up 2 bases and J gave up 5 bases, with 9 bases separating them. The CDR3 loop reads CASSYRVVTEAFF. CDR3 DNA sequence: TGTGCCAGCAGTTACAGGGTGGTTACTGAAGCTTTCTTT.

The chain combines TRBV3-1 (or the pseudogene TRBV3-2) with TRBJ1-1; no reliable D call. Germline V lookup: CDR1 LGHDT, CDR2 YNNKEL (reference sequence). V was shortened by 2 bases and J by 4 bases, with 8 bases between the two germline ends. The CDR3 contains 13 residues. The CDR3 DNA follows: TGTGCCAGCAGCCAACAGTTCAGCACTGAAGCTTTCTTT. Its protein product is CASSQQFSTEAFF.

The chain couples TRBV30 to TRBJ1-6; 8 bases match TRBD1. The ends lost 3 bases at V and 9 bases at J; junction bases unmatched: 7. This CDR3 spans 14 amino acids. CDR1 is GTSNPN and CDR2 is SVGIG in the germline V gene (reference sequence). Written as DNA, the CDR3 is TGTGCCTGGAGCAACGGACAGGGAACTTCACCCCTCCACTTT. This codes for CAWSNGQGTSPLHF. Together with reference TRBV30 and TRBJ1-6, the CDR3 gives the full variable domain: SQTIHQWPATLVQPVGSPLSLECTVEGTSNPNLYWYRQAAGRGLQLLFYSVGIGQISSEVPQNLSASRPQDRQFILSSKKLLLSDSGFYLCAWSNGQGTSPLHFGNGTRLTVT.

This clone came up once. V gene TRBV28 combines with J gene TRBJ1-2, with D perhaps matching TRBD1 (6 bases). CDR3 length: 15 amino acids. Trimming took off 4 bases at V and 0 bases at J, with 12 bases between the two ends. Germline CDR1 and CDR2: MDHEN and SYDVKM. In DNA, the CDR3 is TGTGCCAGCAGTTCGGGACAATTTACTAACTATGGCTACACCTTC. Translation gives CASSSGQFTNYGYTF.

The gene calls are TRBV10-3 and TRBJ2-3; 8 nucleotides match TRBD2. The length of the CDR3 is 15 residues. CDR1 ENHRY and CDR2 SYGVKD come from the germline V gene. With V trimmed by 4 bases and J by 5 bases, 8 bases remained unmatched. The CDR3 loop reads CAISAGGPGGDTQYF. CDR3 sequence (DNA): TGTGCCATCAGTGCGGGGGGGCCCGGGGGAGATACGCAGTATTTT.

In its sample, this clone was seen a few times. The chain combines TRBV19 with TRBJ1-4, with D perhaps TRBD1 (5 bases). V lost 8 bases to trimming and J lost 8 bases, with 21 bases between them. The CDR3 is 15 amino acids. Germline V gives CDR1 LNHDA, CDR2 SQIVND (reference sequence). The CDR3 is CASRRGVHTGEKLFF. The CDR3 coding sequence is TGTGCCAGTCGTCGGGGGGTACACACTGGCGAAAAACTGTTTTTT.

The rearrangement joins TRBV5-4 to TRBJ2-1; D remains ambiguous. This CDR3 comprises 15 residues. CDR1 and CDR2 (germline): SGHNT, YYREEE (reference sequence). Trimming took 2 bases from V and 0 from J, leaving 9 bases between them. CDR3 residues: CASSLPGRSYNEQFF. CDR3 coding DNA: TGTGCCAGCAGCTTACCGGGTCGCTCCTACAATGAGCAGTTCTTC.

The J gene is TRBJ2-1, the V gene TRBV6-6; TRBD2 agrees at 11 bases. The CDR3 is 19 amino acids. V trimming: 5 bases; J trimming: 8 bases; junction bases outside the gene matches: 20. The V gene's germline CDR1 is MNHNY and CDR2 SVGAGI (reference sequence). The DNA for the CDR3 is TGTGCCAGCAGTCTAGGACCGACTAGCGGGATCGGACGCTCTTATGAGCAGTTCTTC. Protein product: CASSLGPTSGIGRSYEQFF.